This paragraph covers one T cell receptor (beta chain) sequence. CDR1 LGHNA and CDR2 YSLEER come from the germline V gene. The CDR3 runs to 14 residues. V gave up 0 bases and J gave up 2 bases, with 6 bases separating them. The data were obtained in a study of blood T cell repertoires in COVID-19. As for the study in general: The United States, Italy and Spain provided the acute and convalescent COVID-19 samples. From T cells, B-cell-depleted T cells, or PBMCs came the material, which was cDNA or gDNA.

Here immunoSEQ multiplex PCR was the method, and the copy in TCRdb shows in-frame clones only, minus some. The data contain about 110,000 clones, around nine tenths of them singletons. The sequence was obtained from a woman in her 70s who had recovered from COVID-19. This chain connects TRBV4-3 to TRBJ2-3; D gene ambiguous. The sequenced sample was peripheral blood. The CDR3 nucleotides read TGCGCCAGCAGCCAAGATCCCTACACAGATACGCAGTATTTT. Encoded protein: CASSQDPYTDTQYF.